These T cell receptor beta chains were read from a single sample in a study of cytomegalovirus exposure and HLA in healthy donors. Here immunoSEQ multiplex PCR was the method, and the copy in TCRdb shows in-frame clones only, minus some. The data show around 120,000 clones, 79% seen once. Sequenced material: PBMCs. These receptors were taken from a man aged 18 to 30 in good health and CMV-seronegative. Each CDR3 is given with its conserved first and last residue. The order of the fields is D gene, V gene, J gene, clone size, CDR3 DNA, CDR3 protein. A D gene is named only where the DNA matches it firmly. The size of a clone is reported for some rows only, either as once, few or many, or as a class for expanded clones.

>.|TRBV5-1|TRBJ1-1|.
TGCGCCAGCAGCTTGGCCTTTAACAGGGCGAACACTGAGGCTTTCTTT
CASSLAFNRANTEAFF
>TRBD1|TRBV7-9|TRBJ1-2|.
TGTGCCAGCAGCTTATACAGACAGGGGACCCCAGTCAACTATGGCTACACCTTC
CASSLYRQGTPVNYGYTF
>.|TRBV7-2|TRBJ2-3|.
TGTGCCAGCAGCTCCCAGGCTCGAATCACAGATACGCAGTATTTT
CASSSQARITDTQYF
>.|TRBV30|TRBJ1-2|.
TGTGCCTGGATTGGGACACGAATAGGAGGCTACACCTTC
CAWIGTRIGGYTF
>TRBD2|TRBV11-2|TRBJ2-1|.
TGTGCCAGCAGCTACCTAGTGGGGGGGACGATTGAGCAGTTCTTC
CASSYLVGGTIEQFF
>TRBD1|TRBV28|TRBJ1-5|.
TGTGCCAGCAACCTGGACAGGGGAAATCAGCCCCAGCATTTT
CASNLDRGNQPQHF
>.|TRBV25-1|TRBJ1-2|once
TGTGCCAGCAGTGAAAGGGGGGGCGGACCTTGGGGCTACACCTTC
CASSERGGGPWGYTF
>TRBD2|TRBV18|TRBJ2-7|.
TGTGCCAGCTCACCTAGGAGCGGGAGGGCCGGCTACGAGCAGTACTTC
CASSPRSGRAGYEQYF
>.|TRBV7-9|TRBJ1-2|.
TGTGCCAGCAGCTTAGCCGGCCAGGGATCTGGCTACACCTTC
CASSLAGQGSGYTF
>.|TRBV5-1|TRBJ1-1|.
TGCGCCAGCACCCCCCGGGTCCCGAGTACTGAAGCTTTCTTT
CASTPRVPSTEAFF
>.|TRBV18|TRBJ1-4|.
TGTGCCAGCTCACCCCAGACAGGAGGCTCGAGAAAACTGTTTTTT
CASSPQTGGSRKLFF
>.|TRBV7-9|TRBJ2-1|.
TGTGCCAGCAGCTTAATGGGTTCTAGCTCCTACAATGAGCAGTTCTTC
CASSLMGSSSYNEQFF
>.|TRBV30|TRBJ2-7|.
TGTGCCTGTGGGGGCATCTCCTACGAGCAGTACTTC
CACGGISYEQYF
>TRBD2|TRBV7-9|TRBJ2-4|once
TGTGCCAGCAGCAAGCGGGACTCCCAGGGACTCAAAAACATTCAGTACTTC
CASSKRDSQGLKNIQYF
>TRBD1|TRBV28|TRBJ1-6|.
TGTGCCAGCACCCTGGTAGGGGGACAGGACCCATCACCCCTCCACTTT
CASTLVGGQDPSPLHF
>.|TRBV4-3|TRBJ2-3|.
TGCGCCAGCAGCCAAGCGGTAGCCGCAGATACGCAGTATTTT
CASSQAVAADTQYF
>.|TRBV5-1|TRBJ2-2|.
TGCGCCAGCAGCTGGCGGGAAAACACCGGGGAGCTGTTTTTT
CASSWRENTGELFF
>.|TRBV9|TRBJ1-6|.
TGTGCCAGCAGCGGCGACCCGGGACTCAAGGGTTCACCCCTCCACTTT
CASSGDPGLKGSPLHF
>.|TRBV14|TRBJ2-5|.
TGTGCCAGCAGCCAAGATCGGCGTTCGACTCAAGAGACCCAGTACTTC
CASSQDRRSTQETQYF
>TRBD1|TRBV7-9|TRBJ2-1|once
TGTGCCAGCAGCCGACAGGGGGCGGGTGAGCAGTTCTTC
CASSRQGAGEQFF
>TRBD2|TRBV2|TRBJ2-3|.
TGTGCCAGCACACCCATCGGGACTAGACCTGATACGCAGTATTTT
CASTPIGTRPDTQYF
>TRBD1|TRBV30|TRBJ1-6|.
TGTGCCTGGAGTGTAGCCGACAGGGGAAATTCACCCCTCCACTTT
CAWSVADRGNSPLHF
>TRBD2|TRBV5-1|TRBJ2-2|.
TGCGCCAGCAGCTCAATAGCGGGAGGGACCTTACCCGAGCTGTTTTTT
CASSSIAGGTLPELFF
>.|TRBV6-5|TRBJ2-3|.
TGTGCCAGCGGAGGGGCTAGCACAGATACGCAGTATTTT
CASGGASTDTQYF
>.|TRBV19|TRBJ2-7|.
TGTGCCAGTAGTGAATCCAGCGGAACCTACGAGCAGTACTTC
CASSESSGTYEQYF
>TRBD1|TRBV30|TRBJ1-6|few
TGTGCCTGCCAGAGGACAGGGCTAGGGAATTCACCCCTCCACTTT
CACQRTGLGNSPLHF
>TRBD2|TRBV30|TRBJ2-7|.
TGTGCCTGGAGTGTAATCAGCGGGGTGTACGAGCAGTACTTC
CAWSVISGVYEQYF
>.|TRBV28|TRBJ2-7|few
TGTGCCAGCAGCTCAGGGGACATTAGGGGGTACGAGCAGTACTTC
CASSSGDIRGYEQYF